This T cell receptor beta chain was captured in a study of blood T cell repertoires in COVID-19. Libraries were prepared by immunoSEQ multiplex PCR; TCRdb keeps only in-frame clonotypes and omits some of them. Among approximately 200,000 clones listed, 70% to 90% were seen once. The germline CDR1 and CDR2 sequences are LNHDA and SQIVND (reference sequence). The CDR3 is 16 residues long. V was clipped by 8 bases and J by 2 bases, with 19 bases between them. The chain is built from TRBV19 and TRBJ1-5; D is unresolved. The sequence came from a man under 40 who had recovered from COVID-19. The sequencing sample was made of PBMCs or T cells enriched from blood (not recorded which). The CDR3 DNA sequence: TGTGCCAGTCGGGTAGGGAGGGAGATCGGCAATCAGCCCCAGCATTTT. Translated, it gives CASRVGREIGNQPQHF.